These 14 T cell receptor beta chains were all obtained from the same sample, sequenced in a study of T cell responses to AZD1222 COVID-19 vaccine. Produced via immunoSEQ multiplex PCR; TCRdb's table is partial and in-frame only. This sample has fewer than 120,000 clones, with 81% found just once. Sequenced here: peripheral blood, sampled on day 0 of AZD1222 vaccination. The source is an adult in good health.

This chain links TRBV7-2 with TRBJ2-1, with D hard to call. The ends were cut back, 1 base at V and 3 bases at J, with 10 bases in the middle. Germline V CDR1 and CDR2: SGHTA, FQGNSA. This CDR3 region has 15 residues. The CDR3 region has the DNA TGTGCCAGCAGCTTAGACCTTGGACGCTACAATGAGCAGTTCTTC. Translating it yields CASSLDLGRYNEQFF.

V is TRBV5-6 and J is TRBJ1-5; 7 nucleotides align to TRBD1. The CDR3 consists of 14 residues. J was trimmed by 6 bases and V by 5 bases; bases with no gene match: 8. Germline V gene data show CDR1 as SGHDT and CDR2 as YYEEEE. The CDR3 region is CASSQGGRFQPQHF. The CDR3 DNA is TGTGCCAGCAGTCAGGGGGGGCGCTTTCAGCCCCAGCATTTT.

The rearrangement uses TRBV6-2 or TRBV6-3 and TRBJ1-1; D is uncertain. V was cut by 2 bases and J by 12 bases, with 16 bases left in between. CDR1 is MNHEY and CDR2 is SVGEGT in the germline V gene. The CDR3 totals 13 residues. The CDR3 region is CASSYASPGGTFF. The CDR3 DNA reads as TGTGCCAGCAGTTACGCTAGTCCTGGCGGGACTTTCTTT.

This chain links TRBV28 with TRBJ2-5, with 12 bases aligning to TRBD1. CDR1 and CDR2 from the germline V gene are MDHEN and SYDVKM. This CDR3 is built from 16 residues. Losses at the gene ends were 5 bases for V and 5 bases for J; bases not matched to a gene: 9. The CDR3 here is CASSRRRDRGRETQYF. The CDR3 DNA reads as TGTGCCAGCAGTCGGCGCCGGGACAGGGGGCGGGAGACCCAGTACTTC.

The genes are TRBV5-5 and TRBJ1-2; 8 bases line up with TRBD1. The CDR3 runs to 15 residues. Germline-derived CDR1 and CDR2 are SGHKS and YYEKEE (reference sequence). V trimming: 0 bases; J trimming: 1 base; junction bases outside the gene matches: 2. The CDR3 DNA is TGTGCCAGCAGCTTGGGGGGACAGGATAACTATGGCTACACCTTC. Translation gives CASSLGGQDNYGYTF.

The V call is TRBV5-6, the J call TRBJ2-4; D not certain. V gave up 0 bases and J gave up 6 bases, with 10 bases separating them. CDR3 length: 14 residues. Per the germline V gene, CDR1 is SGHDT and CDR2 is YYEEEE. CDR3 sequence: CASSLGETGNIQYF. The CDR3 coding sequence is TGTGCCAGCAGCTTGGGCGAGACCGGAAACATTCAGTACTTC.

The chain has TRBV6-1 and TRBJ1-3; D unclear. CDR3 length: 17 amino acids. Germline-derived CDR1 and CDR2 are MNHNS and SASEGT. The V end lost 3 bases, the J end lost 4 bases, and 19 bases lay between the germline ends. The CDR3 bases are TGTGCCAGCAGTGACGCCGCCGGGCCCCATAGGGGAAACACCATATATTTT. Translation gives CASSDAAGPHRGNTIYF.

The genes are TRBV6-5 and TRBJ1-5; D remains ambiguous. The CDR3 extends over 15 amino acids. The V gene's germline CDR1 is MNHEY and CDR2 SVGAGI. Trimming pared 2 bases from V and 0 bases from J, leaving 8 bases between. The CDR3 region is CASSYQKNSNQPQHF. CDR3 nucleotide sequence: TGTGCCAGCAGTTACCAGAAAAATAGCAATCAGCCCCAGCATTTT.

The V call is TRBV6-2 or TRBV6-3, the J call TRBJ1-3; D gene ambiguous. CDR3 length: 12 amino acids. Trimming pared 6 bases from V and 4 bases from J, leaving 7 bases between. From germline, CDR1 is MNHEY and CDR2 SVGEGT. The DNA of the CDR3 is TGTGCCAGCAGCCTTTCCGGAAACACCATATATTTT. It yields the protein CASSLSGNTIYF.

This clone has only a few counts. The chain carries TRBV2 and TRBJ1-5, with D possibly TRBD1 on 5 matching bases. This CDR3 has 12 amino acids. V shed 3 bases and J shed 6 bases, with 6 bases lying between them. CDR1 and CDR2 (germline): SNHLY, FYNNEI. CDR3 coding DNA: TGTGCCAGCAGTGATCAGGGTCAGCCCCAGCATTTT. Translation gives CASSDQGQPQHF.

This chain links TRBV10-2 with TRBJ1-2; D is ambiguous. Germline loops: CDR1 WSHSY, CDR2 SAAADI. Trimming cost V 0 bases and J 5 bases, with 13 bases left between them. This CDR3 has 15 amino acids. The CDR3 loop is CASSESIYGGYGYTF. CDR3 DNA sequence: TGCGCCAGCAGTGAGTCCATTTATGGCGGGTATGGCTACACCTTC.

V usage is TRBV28 and J usage is TRBJ1-5; no firm D call. The CDR3 contains 12 residues. V was trimmed by 7 bases and J by 11 bases, leaving 15 bases between them. CDR1 is MDHEN and CDR2 is SYDVKM in the germline V gene. The CDR3 loop reads CASTDRRLAQHF. The CDR3 nucleotides are TGTGCCAGCACCGATAGACGGTTGGCCCAGCATTTT.

This chain joins TRBV5-1 and TRBJ2-1; D is possibly TRBD2 (5 bases). The CDR3 is 12 amino acids. Trimming removed 0 bases at V and 10 bases at J, with 8 bases between. Germline lookup yields CDR1 SGHRS and CDR2 YFSETQ. This CDR3 is CASSLAGIEQFF. As DNA, the CDR3 is TGCGCCAGCAGCTTGGCCGGGATAGAGCAGTTCTTC.

The chain uses TRBV5-8 and TRBJ2-5; D is perhaps TRBD1 or TRBD2 (5 bases each). Germline V gene lookup returns CDR1 SGHTS and CDR2 YDEGEE. The CDR3 sequence is 16 residues long. V lost 7 bases and J lost 4, with 23 bases in between. CDR3 DNA sequence: TGTGCCAGCTCCTCAGGGCTCGGGGCCCAGCGAGAGACCCAGTACTTC. Translated, it gives CASSSGLGAQRETQYF.